This T cell receptor (beta chain) was identified during a study of OX40 agonist ivuxolimab in advanced cancers. The V segment lost 6 bases and the J segment 4 bases; nucleotides outside the gene matches: 7. Germline CDR1 is MDHEN and CDR2 is SYDVKM. This CDR3 comprises 14 residues. Blood draws occurred at baseline, cycle 4 day 1, and cycle 7 day 1. Only in-frame clones appear in the TCRdb table, and some are missing; sequencing was by immunoSEQ multiplex PCR. The sample includes 70,000 or so clones, nearly 90% of them seen just once. The sequencing here drew on CD4+ or CD8+ T cells sorted from blood, taken in a trial of the OX40 agonist ivuxolimab. The sequence was collected from an adult with an advanced solid tumor such as melanoma, head and neck, liver or kidney cancer. This chain connects TRBV28 to TRBJ2-7, with 9 bases that match TRBD1. The CDR3 DNA reads TGTGCCAGCAGAGGGACAGGGAAATCGTACGAGCAGTACTTC. Translating gives CASRGTGKSYEQYF.